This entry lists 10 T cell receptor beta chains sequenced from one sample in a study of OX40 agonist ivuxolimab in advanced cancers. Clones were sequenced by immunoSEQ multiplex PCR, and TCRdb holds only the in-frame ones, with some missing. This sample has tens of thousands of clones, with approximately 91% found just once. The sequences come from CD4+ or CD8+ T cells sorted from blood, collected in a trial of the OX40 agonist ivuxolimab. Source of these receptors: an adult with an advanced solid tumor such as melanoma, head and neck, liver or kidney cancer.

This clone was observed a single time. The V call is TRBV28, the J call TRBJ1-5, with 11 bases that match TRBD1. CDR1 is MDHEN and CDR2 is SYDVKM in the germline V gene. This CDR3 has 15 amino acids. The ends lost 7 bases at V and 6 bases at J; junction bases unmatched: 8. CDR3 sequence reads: CASTQMGQGVQPQHF. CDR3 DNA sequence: TGTGCCAGCACTCAAATGGGACAGGGGGTTCAGCCCCAGCATTTT. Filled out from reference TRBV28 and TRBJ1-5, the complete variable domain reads DVKVTQSSRYLVKRTGEKVFLECVQDMDHENMFWYRQDPGLGLRLIYFSYDVKMKEKGDIPEGYSVSREKKERFSLILESASTNQTSMYLCASTQMGQGVQPQHFGDGTRLSIL.

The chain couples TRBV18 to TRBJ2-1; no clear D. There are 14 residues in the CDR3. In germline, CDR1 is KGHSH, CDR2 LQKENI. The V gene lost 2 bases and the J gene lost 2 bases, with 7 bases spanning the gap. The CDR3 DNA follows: TGTGCCAGCTCACCAATCCTAGCCTACAATGAGCAGTTCTTC. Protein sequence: CASSPILAYNEQFF.

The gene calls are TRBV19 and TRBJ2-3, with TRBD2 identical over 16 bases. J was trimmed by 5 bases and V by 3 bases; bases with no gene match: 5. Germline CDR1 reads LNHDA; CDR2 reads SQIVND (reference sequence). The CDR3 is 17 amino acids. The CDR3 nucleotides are TGTGCCAGTAGTATCGGGACTAGCGGGGGGGCTGGAGATACGCAGTATTTT. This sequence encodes CASSIGTSGGAGDTQYF.

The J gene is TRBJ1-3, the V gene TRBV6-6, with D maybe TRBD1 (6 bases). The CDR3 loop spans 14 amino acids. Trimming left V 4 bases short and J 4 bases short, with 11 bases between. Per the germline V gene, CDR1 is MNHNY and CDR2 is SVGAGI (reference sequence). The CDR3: CASSSARGGNTIYF. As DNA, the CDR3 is TGTGCCAGCAGTTCGGCCAGGGGAGGAAACACCATATATTTT.

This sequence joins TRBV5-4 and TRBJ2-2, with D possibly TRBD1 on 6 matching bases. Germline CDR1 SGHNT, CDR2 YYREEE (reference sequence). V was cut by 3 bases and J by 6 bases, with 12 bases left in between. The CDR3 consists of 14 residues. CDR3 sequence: CASSSRQAPGELFF. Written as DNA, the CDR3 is TGTGCCAGCAGCTCAAGACAGGCCCCCGGGGAGCTGTTTTTT.

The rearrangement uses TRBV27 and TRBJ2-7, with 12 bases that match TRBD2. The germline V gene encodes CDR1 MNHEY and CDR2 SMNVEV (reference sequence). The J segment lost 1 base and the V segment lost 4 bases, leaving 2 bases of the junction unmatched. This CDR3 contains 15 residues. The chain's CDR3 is CASSSGLAGSYEQYF. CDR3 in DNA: TGTGCCAGCAGTTCGGGACTAGCGGGTTCCTACGAGCAGTACTTC.

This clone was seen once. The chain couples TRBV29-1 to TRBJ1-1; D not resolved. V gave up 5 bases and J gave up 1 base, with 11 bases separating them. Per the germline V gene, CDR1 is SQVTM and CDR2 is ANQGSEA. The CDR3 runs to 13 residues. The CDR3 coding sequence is TGCAGCGTTCGAGTCAGTGAGAACACTGAAGCTTTCTTT. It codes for CSVRVSENTEAFF.

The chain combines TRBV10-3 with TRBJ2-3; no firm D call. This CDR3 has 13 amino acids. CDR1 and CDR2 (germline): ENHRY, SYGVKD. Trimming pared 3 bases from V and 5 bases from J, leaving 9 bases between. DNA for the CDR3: TGTGCCATCAGTGATACATCCGGAGATACGCAGTATTTT. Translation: CAISDTSGDTQYF.

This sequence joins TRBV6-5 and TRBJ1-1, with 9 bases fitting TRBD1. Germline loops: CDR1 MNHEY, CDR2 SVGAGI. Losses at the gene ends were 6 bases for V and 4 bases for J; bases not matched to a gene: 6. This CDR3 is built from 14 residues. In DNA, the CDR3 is TGTGCCAGCAGGATTGGACAGGGGACCACTGAAGCTTTCTTT. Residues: CASRIGQGTTEAFF.

The DNA of the CDR3 is TGCGCCAGCAGCCCTGGACAGGGGGCCTGGGGCTACACCTTC. Amino acids: CASSPGQGAWGYTF. The chain links TRBV5-1 to TRBJ1-2; 11 bases match TRBD1. CDR1 SGHRS and CDR2 YFSETQ come from the germline V gene. Trimming cost V 4 bases and J 8 bases; bases outside gene matches: 7. The CDR3 is 14 amino acids.